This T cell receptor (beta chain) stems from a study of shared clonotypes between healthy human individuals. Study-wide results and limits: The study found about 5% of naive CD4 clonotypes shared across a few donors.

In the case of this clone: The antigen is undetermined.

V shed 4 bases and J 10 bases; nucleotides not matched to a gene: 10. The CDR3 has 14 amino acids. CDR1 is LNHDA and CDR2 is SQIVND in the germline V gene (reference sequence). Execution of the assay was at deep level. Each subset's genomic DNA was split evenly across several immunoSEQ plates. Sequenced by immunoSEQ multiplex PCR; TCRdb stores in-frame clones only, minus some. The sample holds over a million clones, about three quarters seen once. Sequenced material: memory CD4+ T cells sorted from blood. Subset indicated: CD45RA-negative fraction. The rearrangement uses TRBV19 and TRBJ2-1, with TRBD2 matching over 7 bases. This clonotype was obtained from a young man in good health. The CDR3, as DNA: TGTGCCAGTAGTAGTCAGGCGGGAGCAGCGGAGCAGTTCTTC. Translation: CASSSQAGAAEQFF.